The clone carrying this T cell receptor beta chain has only one observation. Its antigen is not known. This specimen comes from a study of PD-1 blockade in classical Hodgkin lymphoma. The wider study: Patients had nivolumab dosed at 3 mg/kg, delivered intravenously every 2 weeks.

General study findings and limits: Complete responders possessed baseline diversity comparable to newly diagnosed patients.

This table comes from immunoSEQ multiplex PCR, and its TCRdb copy is limited to in-frame clones, with some not included. The sample records approximately 20,000 clones, 76% being singletons. The germline V and J ends were trimmed by 5 bases and 4 bases, with 14 bases remaining between them. In germline, CDR1 is MDHEN, CDR2 SYDVKM. This CDR3 contains 14 residues. Specified time point: cycle 4 day 1 (C4D1), after less than seven weeks of nivolumab. Autologous stem cell transplantation was followed by relapse in every patient, and brentuximab vedotin exposure varied. V usage is TRBV28 and J usage is TRBJ1-1; tentatively, D is TRBD1 (6 bases). This TCR derives from a human donor with classical Hodgkin lymphoma. The material was peripheral blood mononuclear cells (PBMCs), obtained before the fourth cycle of nivolumab. DNA of the CDR3: TGTGCCAGCAGTCTAGGGGGGAAGGCCACTGAAGCTTTCTTT. Its protein product is CASSLGGKATEAFF.